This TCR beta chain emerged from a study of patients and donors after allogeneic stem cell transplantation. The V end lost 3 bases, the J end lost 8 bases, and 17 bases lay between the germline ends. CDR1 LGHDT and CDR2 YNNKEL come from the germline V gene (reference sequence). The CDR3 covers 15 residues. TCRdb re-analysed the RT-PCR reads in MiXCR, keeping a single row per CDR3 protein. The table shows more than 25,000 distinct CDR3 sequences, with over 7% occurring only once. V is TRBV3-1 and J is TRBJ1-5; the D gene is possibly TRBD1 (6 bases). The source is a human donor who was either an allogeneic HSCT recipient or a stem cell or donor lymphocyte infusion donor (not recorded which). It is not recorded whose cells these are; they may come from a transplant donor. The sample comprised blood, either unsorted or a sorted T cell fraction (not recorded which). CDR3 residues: CASSHGWGRGEPQHF. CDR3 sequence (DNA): TGTGCCAGCAGCCATGGGTGGGGGCGTGGGGAGCCCCAGCATTTT.